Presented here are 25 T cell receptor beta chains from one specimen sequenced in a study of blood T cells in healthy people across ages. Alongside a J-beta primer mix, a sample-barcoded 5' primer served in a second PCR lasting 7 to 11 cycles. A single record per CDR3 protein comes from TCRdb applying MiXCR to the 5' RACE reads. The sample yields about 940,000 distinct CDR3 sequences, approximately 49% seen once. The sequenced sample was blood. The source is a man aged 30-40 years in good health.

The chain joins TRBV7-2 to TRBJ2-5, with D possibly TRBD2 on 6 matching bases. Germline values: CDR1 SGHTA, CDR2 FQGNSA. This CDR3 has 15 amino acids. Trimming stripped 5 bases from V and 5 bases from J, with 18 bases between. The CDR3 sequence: CASSPVGGRMETQYF. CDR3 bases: TGTGCCAGCAGCCCAGTGGGGGGAAGGATGGAGACCCAGTACTTC.

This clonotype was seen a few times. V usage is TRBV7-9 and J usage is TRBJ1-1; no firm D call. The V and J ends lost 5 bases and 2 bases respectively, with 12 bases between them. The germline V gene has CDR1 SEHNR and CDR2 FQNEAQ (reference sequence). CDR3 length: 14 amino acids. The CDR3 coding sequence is TGTGCCAGCAGCGAAGTTATAGCTAACACTGAAGCTTTCTTT. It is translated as CASSEVIANTEAFF.

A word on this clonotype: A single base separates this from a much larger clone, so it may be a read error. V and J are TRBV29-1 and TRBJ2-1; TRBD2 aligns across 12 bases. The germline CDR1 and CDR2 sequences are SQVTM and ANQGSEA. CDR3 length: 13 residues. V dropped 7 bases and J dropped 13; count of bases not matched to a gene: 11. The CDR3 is CSGKTSGGETQFF. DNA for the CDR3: TGCAGCGGAAAGACTAGCGGGGGAGAGACCCAGTTCTTC.

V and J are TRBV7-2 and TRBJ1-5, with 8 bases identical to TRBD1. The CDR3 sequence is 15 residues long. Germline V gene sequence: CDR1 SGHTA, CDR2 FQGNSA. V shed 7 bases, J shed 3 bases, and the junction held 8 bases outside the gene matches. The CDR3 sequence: CASTRRQGPNQPQHF. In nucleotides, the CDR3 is TGTGCCAGCACCCGAAGACAGGGGCCCAATCAGCCCCAGCATTTT.

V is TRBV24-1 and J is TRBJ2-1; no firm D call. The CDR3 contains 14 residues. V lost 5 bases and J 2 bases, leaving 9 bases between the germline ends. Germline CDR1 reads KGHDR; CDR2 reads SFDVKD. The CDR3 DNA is TGTGCCACCAGTGGGACCGAAGCCTACAATGAGCAGTTCTTC. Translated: CATSGTEAYNEQFF.

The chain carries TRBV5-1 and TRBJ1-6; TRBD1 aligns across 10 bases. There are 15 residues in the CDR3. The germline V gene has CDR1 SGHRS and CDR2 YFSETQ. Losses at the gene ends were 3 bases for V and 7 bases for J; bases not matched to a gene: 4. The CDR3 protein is CASSWGDRGNSPLHF. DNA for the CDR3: TGCGCCAGCAGCTGGGGGGACAGGGGAAATTCACCCCTCCACTTT.

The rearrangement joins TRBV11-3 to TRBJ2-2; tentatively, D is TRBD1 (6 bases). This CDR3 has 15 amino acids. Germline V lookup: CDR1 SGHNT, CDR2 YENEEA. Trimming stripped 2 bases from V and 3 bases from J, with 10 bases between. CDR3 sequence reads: CASSLFSGDTGELFF. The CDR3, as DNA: TGTGCCAGCAGCTTATTTTCAGGGGACACCGGGGAGCTGTTTTTT.

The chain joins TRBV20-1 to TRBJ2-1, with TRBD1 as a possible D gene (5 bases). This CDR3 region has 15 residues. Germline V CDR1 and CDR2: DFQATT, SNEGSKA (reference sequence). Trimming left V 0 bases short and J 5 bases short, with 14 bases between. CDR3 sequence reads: CSARDVSDSHNEQFF. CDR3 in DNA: TGCAGTGCTAGAGATGTTTCAGACAGCCACAATGAGCAGTTCTTC.

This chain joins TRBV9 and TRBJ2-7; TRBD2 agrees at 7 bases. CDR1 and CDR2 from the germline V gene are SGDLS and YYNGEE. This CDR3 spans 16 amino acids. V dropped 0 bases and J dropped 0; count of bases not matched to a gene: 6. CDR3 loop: CASSVDSGASSYEQYF. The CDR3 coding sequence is TGTGCCAGCAGCGTAGACAGCGGGGCAAGCTCCTACGAGCAGTACTTC.

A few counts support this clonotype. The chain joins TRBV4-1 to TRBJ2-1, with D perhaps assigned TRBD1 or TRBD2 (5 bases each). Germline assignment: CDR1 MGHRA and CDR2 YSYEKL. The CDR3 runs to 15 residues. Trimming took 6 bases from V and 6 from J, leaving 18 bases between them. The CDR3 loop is CASSQTGGPGNEQFF. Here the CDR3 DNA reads TGCGCCAGCAGTCAAACAGGAGGCCCGGGCAATGAGCAGTTCTTC.

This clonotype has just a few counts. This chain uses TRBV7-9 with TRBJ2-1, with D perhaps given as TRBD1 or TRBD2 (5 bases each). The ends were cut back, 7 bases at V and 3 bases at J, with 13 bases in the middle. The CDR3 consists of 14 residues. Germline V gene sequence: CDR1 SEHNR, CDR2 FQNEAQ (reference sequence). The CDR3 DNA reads TGTGCCAGCAACTTGGGGGATTTCTACAATGAGCAGTTCTTC. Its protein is CASNLGDFYNEQFF. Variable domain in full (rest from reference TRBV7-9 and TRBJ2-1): DTGVSQNPRHKITKRGQNVTFRCDPISEHNRLYWYRQTLGQGPEFLTYFQNEAQLEKSRLLSDRFSAERPKGSFSTLEIQRTEQGDSAMYLCASNLGDFYNEQFFGPGTRLTVL.

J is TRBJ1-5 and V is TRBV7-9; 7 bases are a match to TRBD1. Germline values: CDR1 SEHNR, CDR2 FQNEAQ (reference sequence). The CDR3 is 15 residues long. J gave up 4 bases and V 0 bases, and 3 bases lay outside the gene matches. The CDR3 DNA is TGTGCCAGCAGCTTAGCGACAGGGAATAATCAGCCCCAGCATTTT. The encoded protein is CASSLATGNNQPQHF.

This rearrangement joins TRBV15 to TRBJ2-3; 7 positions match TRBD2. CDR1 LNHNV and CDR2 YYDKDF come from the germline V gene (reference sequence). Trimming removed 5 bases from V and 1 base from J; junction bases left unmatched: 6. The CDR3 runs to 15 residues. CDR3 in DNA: TGTGCCACCAGCCGAGCGGGGTTTGGCACAGATACGCAGTATTTT. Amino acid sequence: CATSRAGFGTDTQYF.

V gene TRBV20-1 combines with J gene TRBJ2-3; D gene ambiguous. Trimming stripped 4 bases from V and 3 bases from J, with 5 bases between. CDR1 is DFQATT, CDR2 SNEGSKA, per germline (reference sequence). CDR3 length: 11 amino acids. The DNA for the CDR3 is TGCAGTGCTACGAATACAGATACGCAGTATTTT. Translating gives CSATNTDTQYF.

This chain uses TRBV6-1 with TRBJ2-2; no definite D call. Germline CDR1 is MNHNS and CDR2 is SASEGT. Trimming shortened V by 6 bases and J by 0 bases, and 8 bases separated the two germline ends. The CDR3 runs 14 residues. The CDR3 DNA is TGTGCCAGCAGGCCGGGCGCGAACACCGGGGAGCTGTTTTTT. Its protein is CASRPGANTGELFF.

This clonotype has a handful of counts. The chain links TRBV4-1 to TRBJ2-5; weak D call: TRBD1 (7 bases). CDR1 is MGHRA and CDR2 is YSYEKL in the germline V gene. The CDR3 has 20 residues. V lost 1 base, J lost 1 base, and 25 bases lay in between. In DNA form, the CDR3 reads TGCGCCAGCAGCCAAGCAACCGTGCAGGGGGGTTGGGGATCCCAAGAGACCCAGTACTTC. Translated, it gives CASSQATVQGGWGSQETQYF.

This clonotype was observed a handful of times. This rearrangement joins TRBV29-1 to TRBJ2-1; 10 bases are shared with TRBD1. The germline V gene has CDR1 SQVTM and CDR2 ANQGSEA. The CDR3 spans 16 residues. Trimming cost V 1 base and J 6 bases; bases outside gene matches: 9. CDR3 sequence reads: CSVEGGSGQGRNEQFF. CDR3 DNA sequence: TGCAGCGTTGAAGGTGGTTCGGGACAGGGGCGCAATGAGCAGTTCTTC.

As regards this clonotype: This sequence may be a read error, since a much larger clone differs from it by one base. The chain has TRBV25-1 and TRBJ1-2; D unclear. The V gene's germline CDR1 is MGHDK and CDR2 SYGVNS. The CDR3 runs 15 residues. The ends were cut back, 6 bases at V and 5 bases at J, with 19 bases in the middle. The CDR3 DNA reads TGTGCCAGCAGCCCAAGTGAGGTCCAAGGGTATGGCTACACCTTC. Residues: CASSPSEVQGYGYTF.

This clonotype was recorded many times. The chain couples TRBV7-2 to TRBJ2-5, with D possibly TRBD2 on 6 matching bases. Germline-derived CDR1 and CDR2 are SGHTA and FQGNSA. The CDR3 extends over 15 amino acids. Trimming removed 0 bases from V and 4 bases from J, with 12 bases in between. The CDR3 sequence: CASSLAGSGPETQYF. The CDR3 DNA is TGTGCCAGCAGCTTAGCGGGGAGCGGGCCAGAGACCCAGTACTTC.

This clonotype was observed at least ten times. DNA of the CDR3: TGCAGCGTTGAGGGATTAGCCTACGAGCAGTACTTC. This encodes CSVEGLAYEQYF. The rearrangement uses TRBV29-1 and TRBJ2-7, with D unresolved. The CDR3 totals 12 residues. The V end lost 3 bases, the J end lost 2 bases, and 8 bases lay between the germline ends. CDR1 and CDR2 from the germline V gene are SQVTM and ANQGSEA.

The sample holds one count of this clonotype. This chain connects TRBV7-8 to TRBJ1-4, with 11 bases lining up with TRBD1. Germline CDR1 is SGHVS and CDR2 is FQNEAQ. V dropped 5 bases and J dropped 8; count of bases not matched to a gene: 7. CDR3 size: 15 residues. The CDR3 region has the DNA TGTGCCAGCAGCGCCAGGGACAGGGGGGGAGAAAAACTGTTTTTT. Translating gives CASSARDRGGEKLFF.

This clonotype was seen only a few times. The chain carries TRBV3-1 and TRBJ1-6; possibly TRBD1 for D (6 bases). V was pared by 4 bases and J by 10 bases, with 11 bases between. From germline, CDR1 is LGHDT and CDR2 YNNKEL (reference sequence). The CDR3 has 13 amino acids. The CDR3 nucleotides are TGTGCCAGCAGCCTCAGGACAGCCTCACCCCTCCACTTT. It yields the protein CASSLRTASPLHF.

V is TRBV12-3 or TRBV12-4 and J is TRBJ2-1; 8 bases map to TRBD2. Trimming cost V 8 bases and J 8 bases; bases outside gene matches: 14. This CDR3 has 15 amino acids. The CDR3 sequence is CASAQSGTRGYEQFF. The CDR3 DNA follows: TGTGCCAGCGCCCAATCCGGGACTAGAGGTTATGAGCAGTTCTTC.

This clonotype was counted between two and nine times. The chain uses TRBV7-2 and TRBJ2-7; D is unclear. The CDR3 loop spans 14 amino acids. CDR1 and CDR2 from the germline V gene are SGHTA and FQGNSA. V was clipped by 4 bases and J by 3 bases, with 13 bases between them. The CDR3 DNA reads TGTGCCAGCAGCTCTCGCGGTCGGGTCTACGAGCAGTACTTC. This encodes CASSSRGRVYEQYF.

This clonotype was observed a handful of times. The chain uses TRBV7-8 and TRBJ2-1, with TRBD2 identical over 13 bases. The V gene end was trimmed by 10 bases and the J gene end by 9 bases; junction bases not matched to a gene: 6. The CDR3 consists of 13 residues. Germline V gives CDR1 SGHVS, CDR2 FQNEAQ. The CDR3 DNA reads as TGTGCCACGGTACTAGCGGGGGGGCTTGAGCAGTTCTTC. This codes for CATVLAGGLEQFF.